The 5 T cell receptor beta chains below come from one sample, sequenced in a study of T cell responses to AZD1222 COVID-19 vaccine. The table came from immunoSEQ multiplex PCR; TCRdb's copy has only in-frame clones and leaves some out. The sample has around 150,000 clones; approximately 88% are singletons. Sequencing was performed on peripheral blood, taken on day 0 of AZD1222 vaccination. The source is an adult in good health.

The CDR3 DNA is TGCGCCAGCAGCTTGCGGGGCGACCCGGGGACGGGCAACTATGGCTACACCTTC. Its protein product is CASSLRGDPGTGNYGYTF. The V gene is TRBV5-1, the J gene TRBJ1-2; maybe TRBD1 (5 bases). This CDR3 spans 18 amino acids. Germline-derived CDR1 and CDR2 are SGHRS and YFSETQ. Between the trimmed V and J ends, which lost 1 base and 2 bases, there was a span of 21 bases.

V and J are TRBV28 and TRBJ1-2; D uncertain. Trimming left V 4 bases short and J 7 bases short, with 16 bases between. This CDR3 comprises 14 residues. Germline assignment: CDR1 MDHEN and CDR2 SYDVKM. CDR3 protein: CASSSADVGIGYTF. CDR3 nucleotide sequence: TGTGCCAGCAGTTCGGCGGACGTTGGTATTGGCTACACCTTC.

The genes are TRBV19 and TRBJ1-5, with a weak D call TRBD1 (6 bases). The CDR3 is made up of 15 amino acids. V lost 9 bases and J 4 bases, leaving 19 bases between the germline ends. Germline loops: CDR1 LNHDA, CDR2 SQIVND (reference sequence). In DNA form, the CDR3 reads TGTGCCAGCGCCCTATTGGACAGACCTAATCAGCCCCAGCATTTT. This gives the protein CASALLDRPNQPQHF. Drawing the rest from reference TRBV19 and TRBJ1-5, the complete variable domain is DGGITQSPKYLFRKEGQNVTLSCEQNLNHDAMYWYRQDPGQGLRLIYYSQIVNDFQKGDIAEGYSVSREKKESFPLTVTSAQKNPTAFYLCASALLDRPNQPQHFGDGTRLSIL.

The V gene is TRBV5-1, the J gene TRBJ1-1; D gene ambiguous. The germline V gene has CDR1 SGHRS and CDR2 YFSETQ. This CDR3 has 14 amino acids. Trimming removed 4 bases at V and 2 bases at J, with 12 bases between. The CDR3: CASSRMTGNTEAFF. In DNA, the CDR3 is TGCGCCAGCAGCCGGATGACGGGAAACACTGAAGCTTTCTTT. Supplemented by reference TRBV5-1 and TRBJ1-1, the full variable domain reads KAGVTQTPRYLIKTRGQQVTLSCSPISGHRSVSWYQQTPGQGLQFLFEYFSETQRNKGNFPGRFSGRQFSNSRSEMNVSTLELGDSALYLCASSRMTGNTEAFFGQGTRLTVV.

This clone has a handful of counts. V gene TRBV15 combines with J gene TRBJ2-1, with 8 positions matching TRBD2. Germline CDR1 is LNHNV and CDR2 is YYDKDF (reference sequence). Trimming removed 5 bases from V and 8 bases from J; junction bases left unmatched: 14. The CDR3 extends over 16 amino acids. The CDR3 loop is CATSHEWDGGADEQFF. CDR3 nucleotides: TGTGCCACCAGCCACGAGTGGGACGGGGGGGCGGATGAGCAGTTCTTC. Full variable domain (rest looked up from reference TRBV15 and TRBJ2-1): DAMVIQNPRYQVTQFGKPVTLSCSQTLNHNVMYWYQQKSSQAPKLLFHYYDKDFNNEADTPDNFQSRRPNTSFCFLDIRSPGLGDTAMYLCATSHEWDGGADEQFFGPGTRLTVL.